A single sample is the source of the 6 T cell receptor beta chains below, sequenced in a study of cytomegalovirus exposure and HLA in healthy donors. Produced via immunoSEQ multiplex PCR; TCRdb's table is partial and in-frame only. The sample includes tens of thousands of clones, around four fifths seen only once; the top ten take around 3%. What was sequenced was PBMCs. The receptors stem from a young man in good health and CMV-seronegative.

V is TRBV7-9 and J is TRBJ1-1, with D unclear. The germline gives CDR1 SEHNR, CDR2 FQNEAQ (reference sequence). CDR3 size: 13 residues. The V gene lost 5 bases and the J gene lost 11 bases, with 18 bases spanning the gap. The CDR3: CASSHAGEQTAFF. For the CDR3, the DNA is TGTGCCAGCAGCCACGCCGGGGAACAGACGGCTTTCTTT.

This clone was counted between two and nine times. This chain connects TRBV5-1 to TRBJ2-4; D may be TRBD2 (6 bases). Germline assignment: CDR1 SGHRS and CDR2 YFSETQ. The CDR3 spans 14 residues. The ends were cut back, 4 bases at V and 7 bases at J, with 15 bases in the middle. The CDR3 loop is CASSVGMGGNIQYF. The CDR3 nucleotides read TGCGCCAGCAGCGTGGGCATGGGAGGTAACATTCAGTACTTC.

This rearrangement joins TRBV6-4 to TRBJ2-3; 11 nucleotides line up with TRBD1. Per germline, CDR1 MRHNA and CDR2 SNTAGT. The V and J ends lost 2 bases and 4 bases, in that order; junction bases with no gene match: 2. This CDR3 contains 15 residues. The CDR3 protein is CASSDGQGAADTQYF. The CDR3 nucleotides are TGTGCCAGCAGTGACGGACAGGGGGCCGCAGATACGCAGTATTTT.

The chain's CDR3 is CASSLTKRVRNQPQHF. The CDR3 nucleotides are TGTGCCAGCAGTTTAACGAAGCGTGTCCGTAACCAGCCCCAGCATTTT. This sequence joins TRBV27 and TRBJ1-5; D is uncertain. V shed 2 bases and J shed 7 bases, with 18 bases lying between them. This CDR3 region has 16 residues. Looked up from germline, CDR1 is MNHEY and CDR2 is SMNVEV (reference sequence).

This clone was detected a few times. Other DNA variants within this sample encode the same CDR3. J is TRBJ1-2 and V is TRBV14; D unresolved. CDR1 is SGHDN, CDR2 FVKESK, per germline. The CDR3 is 13 amino acids. Trimming pared 1 base from V and 4 bases from J, leaving 7 bases between. The CDR3 sequence: CASSQGAPYGYTF. In DNA form, the CDR3 reads TGTGCCAGCAGCCAAGGGGCCCCCTATGGCTACACCTTC. The whole variable domain, remainder taken from reference TRBV14 and TRBJ1-2, is EAGVTQFPSHSVIEKGQTVTLRCDPISGHDNLYWYRRVMGKEIKFLLHFVKESKQDESGMPNNRFLAERTGGTYSTLKVQPAELEDSGVYFCASSQGAPYGYTFGSGTRLTVV.

As regards this clone: The sample has other DNA sequences that encode this CDR3 too. The rearrangement joins TRBV5-1 to TRBJ2-3; 7 bases are a match to TRBD1. Germline values: CDR1 SGHRS, CDR2 YFSETQ. The CDR3 totals 15 residues. V shed 0 bases, J shed 3 bases, and the junction held 4 bases outside the gene matches. The CDR3 spells CASSLEGQHTDTQYF. The DNA of the CDR3 is TGCGCCAGCAGCTTGGAGGGACAGCATACAGATACGCAGTATTTT.